This TCR beta chain was recovered during a study of blood T cell repertoires in COVID-19. The overall study: The United States, Italy and Spain provided the acute and convalescent COVID-19 samples.

The authors' processing: Estimation of nucleated cell counts relied on the amplification of reference gene primers. Sequencing used immunoSEQ multiplex PCR; TCRdb keeps in-frame clones, though not all of them. The V and J calls and clone size come from that table; D and trimming were worked out from the DNA. The sample carries 150,000 or so clones, approximately 91% recorded once. Trimming removed 3 bases from V and 2 bases from J; junction bases left unmatched: 5. Germline V gives CDR1 KGHSH, CDR2 LQKENI. The CDR3 length is 15 residues. V usage is TRBV18 and J usage is TRBJ1-1; TRBD1 agrees at 8 bases. This clonotype was obtained from a man between 18 and 29 years old with acute or convalescent COVID-19. Source material: peripheral blood. CDR3 protein: CASSPLTGGNTEAFF. DNA for the CDR3: TGTGCCAGCTCACCGCTCACAGGGGGTAACACTGAAGCTTTCTTT.